The 9 T cell receptor beta chains reported below all come from one sample, sequenced in a study of Ad26.COV2.S vaccination and SARS-CoV-2 variants. The treatment denotes: around 19 received Ad26.COV2.S at low or high dose, single or two shots; roughly five received placebo; per-sample allocation not given. Collection of samples fell on day 63 after the first vaccine or placebo injection. Profiling relied on immunoSEQ multiplex PCR, and the TCRdb table lists in-frame clones only, not all of them. Found here are some 300,000 clones, about 86% of them singletons; the top ten hold around 1.9%. Sequenced here: peripheral blood, sampled in a trial of Ad26.COV2.S vaccine versus placebo. These receptor sequences come from a person aged 18-65 years who received the Ad26.COV2.S COVID-19 vaccine or a placebo.

The sample holds one count of this clone. This chain uses TRBV7-6 with TRBJ1-4; D possibly corresponds to TRBD1 (5 bases). Trimming stripped 5 bases from V and 5 bases from J, with 12 bases between. In germline, CDR1 is SGHVS, CDR2 FNYEAQ. CDR3 length: 14 residues. The CDR3 loop is CASSTGTGNEKLFF. In DNA form, the CDR3 reads TGTGCCAGCAGCACCGGGACGGGGAATGAAAAACTGTTTTTT.

This clone was counted once. V gene TRBV6-1 combines with J gene TRBJ1-3; TRBD1 might be the D (5 bases). V lost 1 base, J lost 4 bases, and 11 bases lay in between. Germline V lookup: CDR1 MNHNS, CDR2 SASEGT. This CDR3 is 15 amino acids long. In DNA, the CDR3 is TGTGCCAGCAGTGAAGGCGGGCAGGGAGGAAACACCATATATTTT. It codes for CASSEGGQGGNTIYF.

V gene TRBV5-6 combines with J gene TRBJ1-1, with D perhaps TRBD1 (6 bases). CDR3 length: 18 residues. Germline lookup yields CDR1 SGHDT and CDR2 YYEEEE. V shed 4 bases and J shed 2 bases, with 24 bases lying between them. The DNA for the CDR3 is TGTGCCAGCAGCCAATACCTCGAAACCGGGACACCTAACACTGAAGCTTTCTTT. It is translated as CASSQYLETGTPNTEAFF. The whole variable domain, remainder taken from reference TRBV5-6 and TRBJ1-1, is DAGVTQSPTHLIKTRGQQVTLRCSPKSGHDTVSWYQQALGQGPQFIFQYYEEEERQRGNFPDRFSGHQFPNYSSELNVNALLLGDSALYLCASSQYLETGTPNTEAFFGQGTRLTVV.

This sequence joins TRBV19 and TRBJ1-1; D unclear. The germline V gene encodes CDR1 LNHDA and CDR2 SQIVND (reference sequence). V dropped 5 bases and J dropped 2 bases, with 21 bases sitting between them. CDR3 size: 17 residues. The CDR3 DNA follows: TGTGCCAGTAGTCCTCCCGCGGGCGGTACTAGAAACACTGAAGCTTTCTTT. It translates to CASSPPAGGTRNTEAFF.

As concerns this clone: One end of the junction is discordant with germline, which a read error may explain. The sample has other DNA sequences that encode this CDR3 too. The chain combines TRBV7-2 with TRBJ2-7; 7 bases align to TRBD1. CDR1 and CDR2 from the germline V gene are SGHTA and FQGNSA. The CDR3 totals 15 residues. The CDR3 sequence is CASSSLTGRSYEQYF. In DNA, the CDR3 is TGTGCCAGCAGCTCCCTGACAGGGCGGTCCTACGAGCAATACTTC.

V is TRBV7-9 and J is TRBJ2-3; no definite D call. Trimming took off 3 bases at V and 4 bases at J, with 8 bases between the two ends. Germline-derived CDR1 and CDR2 are SEHNR and FQNEAQ (reference sequence). CDR3 length equals 13 residues. The CDR3: CASSLGLADTQYF. The CDR3 DNA is TGTGCCAGCAGCTTGGGTTTGGCAGATACGCAGTATTTT.

The chain uses TRBV7-6 and TRBJ1-6, with D perhaps TRBD1 (6 bases). Germline CDR1 reads SGHVS; CDR2 reads FNYEAQ. This CDR3 comprises 18 residues. Trimming pared 1 base from V and 7 bases from J, leaving 20 bases between. The CDR3 DNA sequence: TGTGCCAGCAGCTTAGTAGGACAGAGGGCTGGGGAGAATTCACCCCTCCACTTT. It translates to CASSLVGQRAGENSPLHF.

This chain connects TRBV6-5 to TRBJ2-2; TRBD2 might be the D (6 bases). CDR1 and CDR2 (germline): MNHEY, SVGAGI. The CDR3 extends over 15 amino acids. The V end lost 5 bases, the J end lost 0 bases, and 10 bases lay between the germline ends. The CDR3 protein is CASSRGTANTGELFF. CDR3 DNA: TGTGCCAGCAGTCGGGGGACTGCGAACACCGGGGAGCTGTTTTTT.

The V and J genes are TRBV11-3 and TRBJ1-1; D uncertain. CDR3 length equals 14 residues. Trimming stripped 1 base from V and 1 base from J, with 7 bases between. Germline V gene data show CDR1 as SGHNT and CDR2 as YENEEA. DNA of the CDR3: TGTGCCAGCAGCTTAGGTCCCGCGAACACTGAAGCTTTCTTT. This encodes CASSLGPANTEAFF.